This T cell receptor (beta chain) was captured in a study of T-cell reconstitution after alpha-beta-depleted transplantation in children. Study-wide findings and caveats: Most T-cell counts and diversity one year after the transplant came from T cells that were newly produced. Expanded graft clones numbering several hundred reportedly gave rise to alpha-beta T cells about two months after transplant.

Worth noting for this clonotype: Antigen specificity is unknown.

Library preparation (for TCRbeta) was performed with unique molecular identifiers. From the PCR reads, TCRdb called clonotypes with MiXCR, one entry per CDR3 protein. The repertoire includes 540,000 or so distinct CDR3 sequences, 23% of them detected once, and 14% sits in the top ten. The V segment lost 6 bases and the J segment 3 bases; nucleotides outside the gene matches: 2. The CDR3 consists of 13 residues. The germline CDR1 and CDR2 sequences are DFQATT and SNEGSKA (reference sequence). The chain links TRBV20-1 to TRBJ1-3; the match to TRBD1 covers 10 bases. Source: PBMCs, mostly from graft donor cells, taken 360 days after TCRalphabeta/CD19-depleted stem cell transplant. This TCR was recovered from a boy in the first two years of life who had a stem cell transplant for acute myeloid leukemia, so the T cells may come from the graft donor. CDR3 protein: CSAGDRGGNTIYF. The CDR3 nucleotides are TGCAGTGCCGGGGACAGGGGTGGAAACACCATATATTTT.